This note documents a single TCR beta chain sequence. Its matching antigen is unknown. The CDR3 is 17 amino acids. V was clipped by 1 base and J by 2 bases, with 17 bases between them. This specimen belongs to a study of CD8 T cells in ankylosing spondylitis. General observations from the study: As for the disease-linked clones, they showed a CD8+ phenotype and occurred at relatively low frequencies in peripheral blood.

TCRdb recomputed calls from the 5' RACE reads with MiXCR, one row per CDR3 protein. This sample has 250,000 to 350,000 distinct CDR3 sequences, with around 18% found just once. This sequence originates from a male donor with ankylosing spondylitis or in good health (not recorded which). This chain links TRBV12-3 or TRBV12-4 with TRBJ1-1; no reliable D call. The sample comprised blood, either unsorted or a sorted T cell fraction (not recorded which). The CDR3 loop reads CASSLDRVGILNTEAFF. The CDR3 DNA sequence: TGTGCCAGCAGTTTAGACCGGGTAGGGATCCTTAACACTGAAGCTTTCTTT.